This T cell receptor (beta chain) was obtained from a study of T cells in Graves' hyperthyroidism and ophthalmopathy. This clonotype was seen once. CDR3 length: 12 residues. V lost 2 bases to trimming and J lost 11 bases; unmatched junction nucleotides: 5. The V gene's germline CDR1 is DFQATT and CDR2 SNEGSKA (reference sequence). Over 18 months, lack of ophthalmopathy progression marked Graves' hyperthyroidism as stable. Disease duration under 2 months; hyperthyroidism patients were aged 18 to 65. Uncontrolled infection, other autoimmune disease, pregnancy or lactation excluded patients. The investigators amplified TCR beta CDR3 regions from RNA transcripts. The study used the HTBI primer set for a first-round RT-PCR of the TCR CDR3. TCRdb used MiXCR to reprocess the multiplex PCR reads, holding one entry per CDR3 protein. The repertoire holds hundreds of thousands of distinct CDR3 sequences, with around a sixth as singletons.

This chain links TRBV20-1 with TRBJ2-1; 8 nucleotides match TRBD1. The clonotype comes from a woman aged 18-29 years with Graves' hyperthyroidism. Sequenced sample: blood. The CDR3 spells CSARYGQGQQFF. DNA for the CDR3: TGCAGTGCTAGATATGGACAGGGACAGCAGTTCTTC.